The next 21 T cell receptor beta chains were all read from a single sample in a study of T cell responses to AZD1222 COVID-19 vaccine. The method was immunoSEQ multiplex PCR; TCRdb's version includes in-frame clones alone and lacks a portion of them. Of under 300,000 clones in the sample, approximately 93% were seen once. The source material was peripheral blood, sampled on day 0 of AZD1222 vaccination. The receptors shown here come from an adult in good health.

The chain has TRBV11-2 and TRBJ2-7, with D tentatively TRBD1 (6 bases). The CDR3 consists of 13 residues. V was pared by 3 bases and J by 2 bases, with 8 bases between. The germline CDR1 and CDR2 sequences are SGHAT and FQNNGV. The CDR3 DNA reads TGTGCCAGCAGCTTTGGACAGACCTACGAGCAGTACTTC. Protein product: CASSFGQTYEQYF.

This sequence joins TRBV18 and TRBJ1-2; D remains ambiguous. The germline gives CDR1 KGHSH, CDR2 LQKENI. V lost 6 bases, J lost 6 bases, and 20 bases lay in between. The CDR3 contains 15 residues. CDR3 coding DNA: TGTGCCAGCTCTCCTAATCCGGGAGAAAGAGATGGCTACACCTTC. As protein: CASSPNPGERDGYTF.

The chain recombines TRBV11-2 with TRBJ1-2; a possible D gene is TRBD1 (6 bases). CDR3 size: 14 residues. The germline V gene has CDR1 SGHAT and CDR2 FQNNGV. Trimming pared 4 bases from V and 8 bases from J, leaving 17 bases between. In DNA, the CDR3 is TGTGCCAGCAGCTCCTTGGGGGGCGGGAGGGGCTACACCTTC. This gives the protein CASSSLGGGRGYTF.

This clone has just one count. This rearrangement joins TRBV7-9 to TRBJ1-6; D is possibly TRBD1 (5 bases). Germline V gives CDR1 SEHNR, CDR2 FQNEAQ (reference sequence). V was pared by 1 base and J by 7 bases, with 8 bases between. The length of the CDR3 is 14 residues. The CDR3: CASSLGGDNSPLHF. CDR3 nucleotides: TGTGCCAGCAGCTTAGGAGGGGACAATTCACCCCTCCACTTT.

The chain is built from TRBV15 and TRBJ1-6, with a possible D match to TRBD1 (6 bases). This CDR3 has 14 residues. The V gene's germline CDR1 is LNHNV and CDR2 YYDKDF (reference sequence). V shed 1 base and J shed 9 bases, with 10 bases lying between them. CDR3 DNA: TGTGCCACCAGCAGAGGGCAGGGGAGTTCACCCCTCCACTTT. Residues: CATSRGQGSSPLHF.

This chain connects TRBV29-1 to TRBJ2-7, with D hard to call. Germline CDR1 and CDR2: SQVTM and ANQGSEA. Trimming took off 2 bases at V and 3 bases at J, with 11 bases between the two ends. The CDR3 sequence is 13 residues long. In DNA, the CDR3 is TGCAGCGTTGAATACGTCACGGGCTACGAGCAGTACTTC. This encodes CSVEYVTGYEQYF.

The chain recombines TRBV6-5 with TRBJ2-7, with 7 bases identical to TRBD1. CDR3 length: 15 residues. The germline gives CDR1 MNHEY, CDR2 SVGAGI. Losses at the gene ends were 6 bases for V and 3 bases for J; bases not matched to a gene: 11. Written as DNA, the CDR3 is TGTGCCAGCAGACGACAGGGTAGACCGGACTACGAGCAGTACTTC. Translated: CASRRQGRPDYEQYF.

V gene TRBV5-1 combines with J gene TRBJ2-7; 10 bases agree with TRBD1. V shed 5 bases and J 7 bases; nucleotides not matched to a gene: 12. The CDR3 loop spans 15 amino acids. Germline V gene lookup returns CDR1 SGHRS and CDR2 YFSETQ. This chain's CDR3 is CASSFAPGQGSEQYF. DNA for the CDR3: TGCGCCAGCAGTTTTGCTCCGGGACAGGGGAGTGAGCAGTACTTC.

V and J are TRBV5-1 and TRBJ2-1, with TRBD2 matching 8 bases. There are 16 residues in the CDR3. The ends lost 1 base at V and 4 bases at J; junction bases unmatched: 7. The germline CDR1 and CDR2 sequences are SGHRS and YFSETQ. The CDR3 sequence is CASSLRSSGSYNEQFF. Here the CDR3 DNA reads TGCGCCAGCAGCTTGAGGTCTAGCGGGTCTTACAATGAGCAGTTCTTC.

This sequence joins TRBV18 and TRBJ2-7, with D unresolved. This CDR3 is built from 14 residues. CDR1 is KGHSH and CDR2 is LQKENI in the germline V gene. V was shortened by 0 bases and J by 6 bases, with 12 bases between the two germline ends. This CDR3 reads CASSPPNLQSEQYF. In nucleotides, the CDR3 is TGTGCCAGCTCACCACCGAACCTACAAAGCGAGCAGTACTTC.

The rearrangement joins TRBV4-2 to TRBJ2-3, with D unresolved. The CDR3 runs to 13 residues. Deletions cut 0 bases from V and 4 bases from J, with 5 bases between. Germline V CDR1 and CDR2: LGHNA, YNFKEQ. The CDR3 loop is CASSQEVADTQYF. CDR3 DNA sequence: TGTGCCAGCAGCCAAGAGGTCGCAGATACGCAGTATTTT.

V is TRBV19 and J is TRBJ2-7, with 9 bases that match TRBD1. The CDR3 totals 14 residues. Germline-derived CDR1 and CDR2 are LNHDA and SQIVND (reference sequence). J lost 2 bases, V lost 3 bases, and 2 bases had no gene match. In nucleotides, the CDR3 is TGTGCCAGTAGTATGGGGACAGGGCCCTACGAGCAGTACTTC. Amino acid sequence: CASSMGTGPYEQYF.

V usage is TRBV24-1 and J usage is TRBJ2-2, with D perhaps TRBD2 (5 bases). Trimming stripped 3 bases from V and 5 bases from J, with 15 bases between. The CDR3 has 16 amino acids. Germline CDR1 reads KGHDR; CDR2 reads SFDVKD. The CDR3 reads CATSDVDGVSTGELFF. Written as DNA, the CDR3 is TGTGCCACCAGTGATGTCGACGGGGTTTCGACCGGGGAGCTGTTTTTT.

This rearrangement joins TRBV27 to TRBJ2-5; the D is unclear. Trimming removed 2 bases at V and 1 base at J, with 14 bases between. The CDR3 runs to 16 residues. The V gene's germline CDR1 is MNHEY and CDR2 SMNVEV (reference sequence). CDR3 loop: CASSLTPFPVQETQYF. Written as DNA, the CDR3 is TGTGCCAGCAGTTTAACGCCCTTCCCCGTCCAAGAGACCCAGTACTTC.

The chain employs TRBV18 and TRBJ2-7; tentative D call: TRBD1 (5 bases). Deletions cut 4 bases from V and 6 bases from J, with 16 bases between. The germline gives CDR1 KGHSH, CDR2 LQKENI. There are 14 residues in the CDR3. Here the CDR3 reads CASSRSGRVGEQYF. CDR3 nucleotides: TGTGCCAGCTCACGCTCTGGCAGGGTCGGCGAGCAGTACTTC. Together with reference TRBV18 and TRBJ2-7, the CDR3 gives the full variable domain: NAGVMQNPRHLVRRRGQEARLRCSPMKGHSHVYWYRQLPEEGLKFMVYLQKENIIDESGMPKERFSAEFPKEGPSILRIQQVVRGDSAAYFCASSRSGRVGEQYFGPGTRLTVT.

The chain uses TRBV2 and TRBJ1-5, with D tentatively TRBD1 (5 bases). Looked up from germline, CDR1 is SNHLY and CDR2 is FYNNEI. The CDR3 is 12 residues long. V was pared by 2 bases and J by 11 bases, with 10 bases between. In DNA, the CDR3 is TGTGCCAGCAGTGAAAGGGCAGGGACCCAGCATTTT. Translated: CASSERAGTQHF.

This chain connects TRBV7-3 to TRBJ2-1; D uncertain. The CDR3 sequence is 13 residues long. V was shortened by 5 bases and J by 3 bases, with 8 bases between the two germline ends. Per germline, CDR1 SGHTA and CDR2 FQGTGA. The CDR3, as DNA: TGTGCCAGCAGCCCCGCGCGCTACAATGAGCAGTTCTTC. It specifies CASSPARYNEQFF.

V is TRBV5-6 and J is TRBJ1-2; possibly TRBD1 for D (6 bases). The CDR3 sequence is 13 residues long. CDR1 is SGHDT and CDR2 is YYEEEE in the germline V gene. The V gene lost 1 base and the J gene lost 6 bases, with 10 bases spanning the gap. This CDR3 is CASSLQGLHGYTF. In DNA form, the CDR3 reads TGTGCCAGCAGCTTGCAGGGGCTGCATGGCTACACCTTC.

The chain links TRBV10-2 to TRBJ1-2; D unclear. With 9 bases removed from V and 4 bases from J, the gap between germline ends came to 12 bases. The germline CDR1 and CDR2 sequences are WSHSY and SAAADI. This CDR3 is 12 amino acids long. The CDR3 spells CASLQDAYGYTF. CDR3 nucleotides: TGCGCCAGTCTACAAGATGCCTATGGCTACACCTTC.

Only one count was recorded for this clone. V usage is TRBV28 and J usage is TRBJ2-7; 10 bases agree with TRBD2. Germline values: CDR1 MDHEN, CDR2 SYDVKM. The CDR3 has 17 amino acids. V lost 4 bases to trimming and J lost 0 bases; unmatched junction nucleotides: 9. For the CDR3, the DNA is TGTGCCAGCAGTTCGCCCGCTAGCGGGGGTTCCTCCTACGAGCAGTACTTC. Amino acid sequence: CASSSPASGGSSYEQYF.

This rearrangement joins TRBV4-2 to TRBJ2-2; the match to TRBD2 covers 10 bases. This CDR3 has 17 residues. V lost 2 bases, J lost 4 bases, and 7 bases stayed unmatched. Germline CDR1 is LGHNA and CDR2 is YNFKEQ. CDR3 protein: CASSQNVIAGGTGELFF. The CDR3 DNA reads as TGTGCCAGCAGCCAAAATGTTATAGCGGGGGGCACCGGGGAGCTGTTTTTT.